The rows below give T cell receptor beta chains drawn from one sample of a study of cytomegalovirus exposure and HLA in healthy donors. Produced via immunoSEQ multiplex PCR; TCRdb's table is partial and in-frame only. The sample holds 100,000 to 150,000 clones, 80% seen once. Sequenced sample: PBMCs. The receptors were sampled from a female donor in good health and CMV-seronegative. Each CDR3 is given with its conserved first and last residue. A D gene is named only where the DNA matches it firmly. Clone size is stated in some rows and not others, as once, few, many or a class when expanded.

D gene	J gene	CDR3 length	clone size	V gene	CDR3 protein	CDR3 DNA
TRBD1	TRBJ2-2	15	-	TRBV19	CASSPVDRETGELFF	TGTGCCAGTAGTCCCGTAGACAGGGAAACCGGGGAGCTGTTTTTT
TRBD1	TRBJ2-7	16	-	TRBV4-1	CASSQEERTGGYEQYF	TGCGCCAGCAGCCAAGAGGAGAGGACAGGGGGTTACGAGCAGTACTTC
TRBD2	TRBJ2-4	16	-	TRBV2	CASSEGLAGAKNSQYF	TGTGCCAGCAGTGAAGGGCTAGCGGGAGCCAAAAACAGTCAGTACTTC
-	TRBJ1-1	11	-	TRBV19	CASSRQTQAFF	TGTGCCAGTAGTCGGCAGACTCAAGCTTTCTTT
TRBD1	TRBJ1-2	14	-	TRBV10-3	CAISGDRGNYGYTF	TGTGCCATCAGTGGCGACAGGGGAAACTATGGCTACACCTTC
-	TRBJ2-7	14	-	TRBV19	CASSTPGLHYEQYF	TGTGCCAGTAGTACCCCGGGACTGCACTACGAGCAGTACTTC
-	TRBJ1-5	18	few	TRBV7-8	CASSLVSRRGASNQPQHF	TGTGCCAGCAGCTTAGTTTCCAGACGGGGGGCTAGCAATCAGCCCCAGCATTTT
-	TRBJ2-1	15	-	TRBV2	CASAGLGLSYNEQFF	TGTGCCTCCGCGGGGCTAGGACTCTCCTACAATGAGCAGTTCTTC
-	TRBJ2-7	17	-	TRBV4-2	CASSQARIGGPSYEQYF	TGTGCCAGCAGCCAAGCCAGGATCGGGGGGCCGTCCTACGAGCAGTACTTC
-	TRBJ2-1	17	-	TRBV9	CASSVGRTGRSGNEQFF	TGTGCCAGCAGCGTAGGTCGAACAGGGCGAAGCGGAAATGAGCAGTTCTTC
-	TRBJ1-2	15	-	TRBV9	CASSVAKGVNYGYTF	TGTGCCAGCAGCGTAGCGAAAGGGGTTAACTATGGCTACACCTTC
TRBD1	TRBJ1-6	14	-	TRBV19	CASSRGQRNSPLHF	TGTGCCAGTAGTAGGGGACAGAGGAATTCACCCCTCCACTTT
-	TRBJ2-7	14	-	TRBV5-4	CASSKDIFNDEQYF	TGTGCCAGCAGCAAGGACATCTTCAACGACGAGCAGTACTTC
TRBD1	TRBJ1-1	13	once	TRBV2	CASRGDSLTEAFF	TGTGCCAGCAGGGGGGACAGTTTAACTGAAGCTTTCTTT